Each of the 10 T cell receptor beta chains below was sequenced from the same sample in a study of T cells in women clearing cervical HPV infection. Some clones are missing from TCRdb's copy, which holds only in-frame ones; the method was immunoSEQ multiplex PCR. This sample's table reports 20,000 to 25,000 clones. The sample consisted of blood buffy coat. These receptors came from a woman between 18 and 75 years old with a cervical HPV16 infection that either progressed to CIN3+ or cleared (not recorded which).

As regards this clone: The sequence runs out 3 residues before the end of the CDR3; the remainder is reconstructed from the germline J gene. V is TRBV7-3 and J is TRBJ2-5, with D possibly TRBD1 on 6 matching bases. Germline V gene sequence: CDR1 SGHTA, CDR2 FQGTGA. This CDR3 is built from 16 residues. V was trimmed by 5 bases and J by 0 bases, leaving 16 bases between them. The sequenced part of the CDR3 DNA is TGTGCCAGCAGCCTAGGAAGTGGACAGTACCAAGAGACC. Amino acids: CASSLGSGQYQET. The CDR3 reads in full as CASSLGSGQYQETQYF.

A remark on this clone: The CDR3 end lies 3 residues beyond the end of the read and is filled in from the germline J gene. This rearrangement joins TRBV11-2 to TRBJ1-1, with unresolved D. The germline CDR1 and CDR2 sequences are SGHAT and FQNNGV. CDR3 length: 13 residues. V lost 3 bases to trimming and J lost 1 base, with 6 bases between them. The CDR3 region is CASSFNRNTEAFF. The part of the CDR3 DNA that was read is TGTGCCAGCAGCTTCAACAGGAACACTGAA. Drawing the rest from reference TRBV11-2 and TRBJ1-1, the complete variable domain is EAGVAQSPRYKIIEKRQSVAFWCNPISGHATLYWYQQILGQGPKLLIQFQNNGVVDDSQLPKDRFSAERLKGVDSTLKIQPAKLEDSAVYLCASSFNRNTEAFFGQGTRLTVV.

Regarding this clone: The sequenced fragment ends 3 residues before the CDR3 boundary, so the rest is inferred from the germline J gene. The V call is TRBV2, the J call TRBJ2-7; 7 positions match TRBD2. The CDR3 length is 14 residues. Germline lookup yields CDR1 SNHLY and CDR2 FYNNEI. Trimming cost V 7 bases and J 4 bases; bases outside gene matches: 10. The sequenced part of the CDR3 DNA is TGTGCCAGCATGGGCGGGGGATCAATTTACGAG. Its translation is CASMGGGSIYE. The full CDR3 sequence reads CASMGGGSIYEQYF.

For this clone: The read ends 3 residues before the CDR3 terminus; that terminus is restored from the germline J gene. The chain employs TRBV20-1 and TRBJ2-5, with 8 bases identical to TRBD1. Germline V CDR1 and CDR2: DFQATT, SNEGSKA (reference sequence). This CDR3 is 14 amino acids long. Trimming cost V 5 bases and J 2 bases; bases outside gene matches: 7. The CDR3 reads CSAEGQETQETQYF. CDR3 DNA, as far as it was read: TGCAGTGCTGAGGGACAGGAAACTCAAGAGACC.

Regarding this clone: Coverage ceases 3 residues before the CDR3 finishes, and the germline J gene fills in the end. The rearrangement uses TRBV18 and TRBJ2-1; 7 nucleotides align to TRBD2. V trimming: 3 bases; J trimming: 4 bases; junction bases outside the gene matches: 9. The CDR3 sequence is 16 residues long. Looked up from germline, CDR1 is KGHSH and CDR2 is LQKENI. This chain's CDR3 is CASSPEGGAFYNEQFF. The CDR3 bases that were read are TGTGCCAGCTCACCGGAGGGAGGGGCTTTTTACAATGAG.

As regards this clone: The read ends 3 residues early relative to the CDR3; the germline J gene fills the gap. The chain carries TRBV18 and TRBJ2-2; D uncertain. Trimming took off 2 bases at V and 7 bases at J, with 8 bases between the two ends. The CDR3 loop spans 13 amino acids. Germline V CDR1 and CDR2: KGHSH, LQKENI. CDR3: CASSPGQSGELFF. CDR3 DNA, as far as it was read: TGTGCCAGCTCACCAGGGCAAAGCGGGGAG.

A remark on this clone: The read finishes 3 residues shy of the CDR3 end, and the germline J gene is used to complete it. This chain links TRBV10-3 with TRBJ2-7, with D perhaps matching TRBD2 (5 bases). CDR3 length: 12 amino acids. V was shortened by 6 bases and J by 5 bases, with 11 bases between the two germline ends. Germline CDR1 is ENHRY and CDR2 is SYGVKD. Partial CDR3 DNA: TGTGCCATCAGCTCCGGGGAGAACGAG. The encoded protein is CAISSGENE. The whole CDR3 sequence reads CAISSGENEQYF.

A remark on this clone: The CDR3 end falls 3 residues outside the read, so it is completed with the germline J gene. This chain uses TRBV5-1 with TRBJ1-1; D might be TRBD1 (5 bases). This CDR3 contains 15 residues. Germline-derived CDR1 and CDR2 are SGHRS and YFSETQ. V shed 3 bases and J shed 2 bases, with 14 bases lying between them. CDR3 bases read: TGCGCCAGCAGCTCGGGGGGGTGGGCCAACACTGAA. Encoded protein: CASSSGGWANTE. From start to end, the CDR3 is CASSSGGWANTEAFF.

A remark on this clone: The CDR3 end falls 3 residues outside the read, so it is completed with the germline J gene. The V call is TRBV12-3 or TRBV12-4, the J call TRBJ1-4; 10 bases align to TRBD1. The CDR3 runs 16 residues. The V gene end was trimmed by 7 bases and the J gene end by 7 bases; junction bases not matched to a gene: 12. CDR3 bases read: TGTGCCAGCACCACGTGGGACAGGGGTAGACTTGAAAAA. This encodes CASTTWDRGRLEK. The whole CDR3 is CASTTWDRGRLEKLFF.

Regarding this clone: The read gets to within 3 residues of the CDR3 end, and the germline J gene fills in the rest. The J gene is TRBJ2-3, the V gene TRBV6-4, with 7 bases aligning to TRBD1. Looked up from germline, CDR1 is MRHNA and CDR2 is SNTAGT. The V segment lost 2 bases and the J segment 2 bases; nucleotides outside the gene matches: 1. This CDR3 has 14 amino acids. CDR3 bases read: TGTGCCAGCAGTGACAGGGGGCTCACAGATACG. Translating it yields CASSDRGLTDT. The entire CDR3 sequence reads CASSDRGLTDTQYF.